This T cell receptor beta chain was sequenced for a study of PD-L1 blockade in urothelial cancer (dated by TCRdb to about 2017). In the study overall: Every patient began therapy in about 2014 and was given atezolizumab 1,200 mg intravenously every 3 weeks. About 85% of the 29 patients were males with bladder-origin urothelial cancer, and about 65% of the roughly 30 reported a prior smoking history. Patients had an ECOG performance status of 0 or 1 and had received between 0 and 3 prior chemotherapy regimens. A median of about 1,500 T cells and approximately 1,000 unique TCRs was obtained from tumor samples, and a median clonality of about 0.096 and a median T cell proportion of 0.097 to 0.1 were observed. The study was an exploratory multi-omic analysis of somatic, immune and clinical correlates of response to PD-L1 blockade with atezolizumab in urothelial cancer. Pretreatment tumor samples and matched peripheral blood, collected serially before and after atezolizumab treatment, underwent TCR sequencing. Durable clinical benefit meant progression-free survival longer than 6 months, and TCR features were also tested against progression-free and overall survival. In the same patients, whole exome sequencing and RNA sequencing of pretreatment tumors were performed in addition to TCR sequencing. Durable clinical benefit was achieved by nine patients and was not achieved by 20 patients. Twenty-nine patients had pretreatment blood TCR-seq, about 25 had at least one posttreatment blood collection, and about 25 had tumor TCR-seq. Five patients were excluded from tumor TCR analyses because tumors from two patients failed quality control and three patients had no tumor available. Summary of the overall study and its limitations: Small sample size (n ≈ 30) and many exploratory analyses mean the results are intended to be hypothesis-generating. The proportion of tumor-infiltrating T lymphocytes was higher in patients with durable benefit (n ≈ 24, Mann-Whitney p = 0.047). Among patients with durable benefit, tumor-associated TCR clones showed greater expansion in peripheral blood 3 weeks after treatment started (n of about 21, p = 0.022). The tumor samples were FFPE and were not collected immediately before treatment, and because only one sample per patient was used, heterogeneity may have been missed.

Concerning this clone itself: Its antigen is currently not known. Base qualities were left out, and no much larger clone turns up one base away.

Synthetic TCR analog templates were spiked into each PCR so that absolute template abundance could be estimated from read counts. For FFPE tumors, housekeeping genes were amplified and quantified to estimate usable DNA and compute T cell fraction. The immunoSEQ assay was used to amplify TCRbeta CDR3 regions from genomic DNA with bias-controlled V and J gene primers. Rearranged TCRbeta segments were sequenced at approximately 20X coverage. Per the original workflow: Clustering was used to correct sequencing errors, and CDR3s were annotated against IMGT to assign V, D and J genes. Downstream analyses used only productive TCRbeta rearrangements, leaving out any out-of-frame or stop-codon sequences. Clonality was calculated as one minus the Shannon entropy normalized by the log of the number of unique productive sequences. Clones differing between time points or between blood and tumor were identified by Fisher's exact test with Benjamini-Hochberg correction at adjusted p below 0.01. TCRdb provides this immuneACCESS table in a form limited to in-frame rearrangements. Some clones are lacking; in checked studies, under half of them reflect an unresolved V gene, and why the rest are absent is not known. V and J calls and clone size come straight from that table; D and trimming were deduced from the DNA. This sample lists 1,800 or so clones; 30% to 35% were detected once. More than 9.5% of the sample rests with the top ten.

The CDR3 runs 14 amino acids, cysteine and phenylalanine included. Only the CDR3 part of the read is kept: 42 bases, read in frame from the first base. The V end loses 4 bases and the J end loses 0 bases, and a stretch of 8 bases separates them. CDR1 and CDR2 (SGDLS, YYNGEE) derive from the germline V gene. The meaning of the sample's time point label: pretreatment tumor sample. A cohort of about 31 patients with locally advanced or metastatic urothelial carcinoma, treated at Memorial Sloan Kettering on a trial protocol, was included. Every piece of tumor tissue used for sequencing was obtained prior to atezolizumab dosing. The Qiagen DNeasy Blood extraction kit was used to purify genomic DNA from total PBMCs and tumor samples.

The receptor was derived from a man aged 45 to 65 with urothelial cancer. The sample was tumor tissue, taken before atezolizumab (anti-PD-L1) treatment. Recombination linked TRBV9 to TRBJ1-3; TRBD1 is perhaps the D gene, given 6 matching bases. The sequenced DNA: TGTGCCAGCAGCCTACAGGGCTCTGGAAACACCATATATTTT. Its product reads: CASSLQGSGNTIYF.